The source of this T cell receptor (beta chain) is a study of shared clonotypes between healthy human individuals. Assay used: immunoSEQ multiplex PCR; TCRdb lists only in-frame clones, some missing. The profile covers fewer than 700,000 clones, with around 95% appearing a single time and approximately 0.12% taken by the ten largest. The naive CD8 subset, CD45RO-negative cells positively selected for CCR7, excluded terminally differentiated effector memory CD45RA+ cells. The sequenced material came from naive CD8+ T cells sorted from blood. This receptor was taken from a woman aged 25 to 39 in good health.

CDR3 nucleotides: TGTGCCAGCAGCGTAGCAGCAGGGAGCTACGAGCAGTACTTC. Its translation: CASSVAAGSYEQYF. The V call is TRBV9, the J call TRBJ2-7; D may match TRBD1 or TRBD2 (5 bases each). This CDR3 has 14 amino acids. Deletions cut 0 bases from V and 3 bases from J, with 10 bases between. Germline values: CDR1 SGDLS, CDR2 YYNGEE.